The T cell receptor beta chain under discussion was sequenced for a study of CD8 T cells in Susac syndrome. This clonotype was seen only a few times. The V gene end was trimmed by 3 bases and the J gene end by 3 bases; junction bases not matched to a gene: 2. CDR3 size: 14 residues. Reverse transcription of about 0.45 to 1 ug RNA was carried out with random hexamers. Multiplex immunoSEQ PCR targeted 54 Vbeta and 13 Jbeta TCR beta segments. One entry per CDR3 protein, called by TCRdb with MiXCR from the immunoSEQ multiplex PCR reads. The top ten clones hold roughly 0.09% of a sample with a few hundred thousand distinct CDR3 sequences, 95% of them seen once.

The source material was CD4+ T cells from PBMCs. The receptor was isolated from a human donor with multiple sclerosis. The V gene is TRBV12-3 or TRBV12-4, the J gene TRBJ2-7; 10 bases agree with TRBD1. CDR3: CASSLDRGSYEQYF. In DNA form, the CDR3 reads TGTGCCAGCAGTTTGGACAGGGGGAGCTACGAGCAGTACTTC.